One sample yielded the 29 T cell receptor beta chains listed below, sequenced in a study of cytomegalovirus exposure and HLA in healthy donors. Use of 60 Vbeta and 13 Jbeta primers characterized the PCR. The assay was immunoSEQ multiplex PCR, and TCRdb's table has in-frame clones only and misses some. Altogether more than 95,000 clones are present, approximately 80% being singletons, with the ten largest covering about 5%. Sequencing was performed on PBMCs. These receptors were collected from a man between 45 and 60 years old in good health and CMV-seropositive.

This sequence joins TRBV4-1 and TRBJ2-3; 7 bases align to TRBD1. V was clipped by 0 bases and J by 4 bases; unmatched bases: 10. Germline V gene data show CDR1 as MGHRA and CDR2 as YSYEKL. The CDR3 spans 17 residues. CDR3 nucleotides: TGCGCCAGCAGCCAAGAGTTACGGGACAGATTATCAGATACGCAGTATTTT. This gives the protein CASSQELRDRLSDTQYF.

V gene TRBV10-3 combines with J gene TRBJ2-1; 8 nucleotides match TRBD1. CDR3 size: 17 residues. From germline, CDR1 is ENHRY and CDR2 SYGVKD. V gave up 4 bases and J gave up 7 bases; unmatched junction bases: 15. The CDR3 loop reads CAISGRPGTGTGNEQFF. DNA for the CDR3: TGTGCCATCAGTGGGCGTCCCGGGACAGGCACGGGGAATGAGCAGTTCTTC.

The DNA of the CDR3 is TGTGCCAGCAGCTCCAGGACAGGGAAAGAGACCCAGTACTTC. It translates to CASSSRTGKETQYF. This chain uses TRBV5-5 with TRBJ2-5; 8 bases fit TRBD1. The germline gives CDR1 SGHKS, CDR2 YYEKEE (reference sequence). The CDR3 sequence is 14 residues long. V lost 3 bases and J lost 3; bases outside the gene matches: 4.

J is TRBJ2-1 and V is TRBV7-2; the D is unclear. Germline CDR1 is SGHTA and CDR2 is FQGNSA. CDR3 size: 15 residues. Trimming left V 5 bases short and J 7 bases short, with 18 bases between. The CDR3 DNA reads TGTGCCAGCAGCCCCCTACCACCGGTATTGAATGAGCAGTTCTTC. Translating it yields CASSPLPPVLNEQFF.

This clone was seen a single time. V and J are TRBV29-1 and TRBJ2-7, with D perhaps matching TRBD1 (5 bases). Germline CDR1 SQVTM, CDR2 ANQGSEA. The CDR3 runs to 14 residues. Trimming removed 3 bases at V and 6 bases at J, with 18 bases between. CDR3 nucleotide sequence: TGCAGCGTTGAGAAGGGGCCAAGGGGAAGCGAGCAGTACTTC. Translating gives CSVEKGPRGSEQYF.

The CDR3, as DNA: TGTGCCAGCAGTTACTCGCGGGGCTATATGAACACTGAAGCTTTCTTT. Translated, it gives CASSYSRGYMNTEAFF. V usage is TRBV6-5 and J usage is TRBJ1-1; TRBD1 is a possible D gene (5 bases). CDR1 is MNHEY and CDR2 is SVGAGI in the germline V gene. Trimming took off 0 bases at V and 0 bases at J, with 11 bases between the two ends. This CDR3 has 16 residues.

This clone was picked up one time. The genes are TRBV30 and TRBJ1-5; 7 nucleotides agree with TRBD1. V shed 5 bases, J shed 5 bases, and the junction held 6 bases outside the gene matches. The germline V gene encodes CDR1 GTSNPN and CDR2 SVGIG (reference sequence). The CDR3 runs 13 residues. CDR3 coding DNA: TGTGCCTGGGCGGACAGGACCGATCAGCCCCAGCATTTT. This codes for CAWADRTDQPQHF. Full variable domain (missing parts from reference TRBV30 and TRBJ1-5): SQTIHQWPATLVQPVGSPLSLECTVEGTSNPNLYWYRQAAGRGLQLLFYSVGIGQISSEVPQNLSASRPQDRQFILSSKKLLLSDSGFYLCAWADRTDQPQHFGDGTRLSIL.

The rearrangement joins TRBV7-3 to TRBJ1-1, with 7 bases lining up with TRBD1. Germline CDR1 is SGHTA and CDR2 is FQGTGA. V lost 1 base to trimming and J lost 5 bases; unmatched junction nucleotides: 10. CDR3 length equals 16 residues. The CDR3 spells CASSLMAGGVGTEAFF. The CDR3 nucleotides are TGTGCCAGCAGCTTAATGGCAGGGGGTGTAGGAACTGAAGCTTTCTTT.

The chain has TRBV6-5 and TRBJ2-2; 7 positions agree with TRBD1. Trimming removed 6 bases from V and 2 bases from J; junction bases left unmatched: 6. The CDR3 extends over 15 amino acids. The germline V gene has CDR1 MNHEY and CDR2 SVGAGI. CDR3 sequence: CASRTGTANTGELFF. In nucleotides, the CDR3 is TGTGCCAGCAGAACCGGGACAGCAAACACCGGGGAGCTGTTTTTT.

This chain joins TRBV30 and TRBJ2-3; possible D gene TRBD2, 5 bases. V was shortened by 1 base and J by 3 bases, with 20 bases between the two germline ends. Germline-derived CDR1 and CDR2 are GTSNPN and SVGIG (reference sequence). This CDR3 contains 17 residues. The CDR3 loop is CAWSELYFRRRTDTQYF. CDR3 sequence (DNA): TGTGCCTGGAGTGAGCTTTATTTTAGGAGGCGAACAGATACGCAGTATTTT.

The chain couples TRBV15 to TRBJ1-4, with unresolved D. The CDR3 loop spans 14 amino acids. Germline assignment: CDR1 LNHNV and CDR2 YYDKDF (reference sequence). Trimming pared 0 bases from V and 3 bases from J, leaving 5 bases between. CDR3 DNA: TGTGCCACCAGCAGAGACGGGTCTAATGAAAAACTGTTTTTT. Translated, it gives CATSRDGSNEKLFF.

This clone was seen just once. This chain connects TRBV5-1 to TRBJ2-1; the match to TRBD1 covers 8 bases. CDR1 SGHRS and CDR2 YFSETQ come from the germline V gene. V shed 2 bases and J 2 bases; nucleotides not matched to a gene: 6. The CDR3 sequence is 16 residues long. The DNA for the CDR3 is TGCGCCAGCAGCTTACAAGAGACAGGGGCCTACAATGAGCAGTTCTTC. It codes for CASSLQETGAYNEQFF. Looking up the rest from reference TRBV5-1 and TRBJ2-1 gives the full variable domain: KAGVTQTPRYLIKTRGQQVTLSCSPISGHRSVSWYQQTPGQGLQFLFEYFSETQRNKGNFPGRFSGRQFSNSRSEMNVSTLELGDSALYLCASSLQETGAYNEQFFGPGTRLTVL.

V is TRBV6-1 and J is TRBJ2-2; weak D call: TRBD1 (5 bases). V was trimmed by 11 bases and J by 3 bases, leaving 16 bases between them. CDR1 is MNHNS and CDR2 is SASEGT in the germline V gene. This CDR3 is 14 amino acids long. Written as DNA, the CDR3 is TGTGCCTTAGGGGCCTACTCGGACACCGGGGAGCTGTTTTTT. This sequence encodes CALGAYSDTGELFF.

This clone was picked up a small number of times. This rearrangement joins TRBV6-1 to TRBJ1-4; D is possibly TRBD1 (6 bases). V was trimmed by 2 bases and J by 0 bases, leaving 19 bases between them. Germline loops: CDR1 MNHNS, CDR2 SASEGT. The CDR3 totals 19 residues. The CDR3 DNA reads TGTGCCAGCAGTGAATACGGGGGGCAGCTGGGGGCAACTAATGAAAAACTGTTTTTT. Translated, it gives CASSEYGGQLGATNEKLFF.

The gene calls are TRBV7-9 and TRBJ2-7, with unresolved D. Germline V gives CDR1 SEHNR, CDR2 FQNEAQ (reference sequence). The CDR3 loop spans 14 amino acids. V lost 0 bases and J 5 bases, leaving 11 bases between the germline ends. CDR3 DNA: TGTGCCAGCAGCTTAGCGGTGTCAGGTAACGAGCAGTACTTC. Protein sequence: CASSLAVSGNEQYF.

The chain is built from TRBV7-2 and TRBJ1-6, with D possibly TRBD1 on 6 matching bases. The CDR3 totals 15 residues. The germline V and J ends were trimmed by 5 bases and 11 bases, with 19 bases remaining between them. CDR1 is SGHTA and CDR2 is FQGNSA in the germline V gene. The CDR3: CASSLLRGGSPPLHF. In DNA, the CDR3 is TGTGCCAGCAGCCTATTGAGGGGGGGGTCCCCACCCCTCCACTTT.

This chain links TRBV5-4 with TRBJ1-1, with D uncertain. Germline V lookup: CDR1 SGHNT, CDR2 YYREEE (reference sequence). Trimming removed 4 bases at V and 4 bases at J, with 11 bases between. The CDR3 is 13 amino acids. DNA of the CDR3: TGTGCCAGCAGCCCCGCCTTTAGCACTGAAGCTTTCTTT. Its translation: CASSPAFSTEAFF. Supplemented by reference TRBV5-4 and TRBJ1-1, the full variable domain reads ETGVTQSPTHLIKTRGQQVTLRCSSQSGHNTVSWYQQALGQGPQFIFQYYREEENGRGNFPPRFSGLQFPNYSSELNVNALELDDSALYLCASSPAFSTEAFFGQGTRLTVV.

The rearrangement uses TRBV6-5 and TRBJ1-1; D is unclear. CDR3 length: 15 residues. Between the trimmed V and J ends, which lost 2 bases and 3 bases, there was a span of 13 bases. From germline, CDR1 is MNHEY and CDR2 SVGAGI. Here the CDR3 reads CASSYRPSEHTEAFF. The CDR3 DNA reads as TGTGCCAGCAGTTACCGCCCTTCTGAGCACACTGAAGCTTTCTTT.

CDR3 sequence reads: CASSLEVRGSTEAFF. As DNA, the CDR3 is TGCGCCAGCAGCCTAGAGGTTCGTGGGTCCACTGAAGCTTTCTTT. The chain uses TRBV5-1 and TRBJ1-1; D gene ambiguous. CDR3 length: 15 residues. V lost 4 bases, J lost 4 bases, and 17 bases lay in between. CDR1 and CDR2 (germline): SGHRS, YFSETQ.

The gene calls are TRBV7-2 and TRBJ2-3; TRBD2 agrees at 9 bases. CDR1 is SGHTA and CDR2 is FQGNSA in the germline V gene. This CDR3 comprises 16 residues. J was trimmed by 4 bases and V by 4 bases; bases with no gene match: 9. As DNA, the CDR3 is TGTGCCAGCAGCTCAGGGGCGGGGGGGGCTTCAGATACGCAGTATTTT. It is translated as CASSSGAGGASDTQYF.

This rearrangement joins TRBV10-2 to TRBJ2-3; TRBD2 aligns across 9 bases. After removal of 1 base from V and 6 bases from J, the junction contained 2 bases not matched to a gene. Germline CDR1 is WSHSY and CDR2 is SAAADI. This CDR3 comprises 14 residues. DNA for the CDR3: TGCGCCAGCAGTGAGTTAGCGGGAGTCGATACGCAGTATTTT. This codes for CASSELAGVDTQYF.

The chain joins TRBV5-6 to TRBJ2-1, with a weak D call TRBD1 (5 bases). CDR1 SGHDT and CDR2 YYEEEE come from the germline V gene. V was clipped by 3 bases and J by 5 bases, with 21 bases between them. CDR3 length: 17 amino acids. The CDR3 bases are TGTGCCAGCAGCTCAGTGGAACAGGCGAGTCGGGACAATGAGCAGTTCTTC. Protein product: CASSSVEQASRDNEQFF.

In regard to this clone: The germline gene is not matched at one end of the junction; a read error may be the cause. V usage is TRBV7-2 and J usage is TRBJ2-3, with 7 bases that match TRBD2. From germline, CDR1 is SGHTA and CDR2 FQGNSA. The CDR3 covers 14 residues. The CDR3 is CASGFGAGADTQYF. The CDR3 nucleotides read TGTGCCAGCGGCTTCGGCGCGGGAGCAGATACGCAGTATTTT.

The chain has TRBV5-1 and TRBJ2-4, with 13 bases matching TRBD2. Unmatched junction bases numbered 7, after V lost 4 bases and J lost 0 bases. This CDR3 spans 18 amino acids. Per the germline V gene, CDR1 is SGHRS and CDR2 is YFSETQ. The DNA for the CDR3 is TGCGCCAGCAGCCCTGGACTAGCGGGAGCCGGAGCCAAAAACATTCAGTACTTC. Encoded protein: CASSPGLAGAGAKNIQYF.

This clone turned up a few times. The rearrangement joins TRBV6-1 to TRBJ1-5; perhaps TRBD1 as D (5 bases). The CDR3 length is 15 residues. From germline, CDR1 is MNHNS and CDR2 SASEGT. V was shortened by 2 bases and J by 3 bases, with 11 bases between the two germline ends. The CDR3 region is CASSEQQGYNQPQHF. CDR3 nucleotides: TGTGCCAGCAGTGAACAGCAGGGTTACAATCAGCCCCAGCATTTT.

The genes are TRBV19 and TRBJ1-5; D perhaps matches TRBD1 (5 bases). The germline V and J ends were trimmed by 4 bases and 0 bases, with 10 bases remaining between them. Germline loops: CDR1 LNHDA, CDR2 SQIVND (reference sequence). The CDR3 contains 15 residues. The CDR3 sequence is CASSRGGNSNQPQHF. CDR3 nucleotides: TGTGCCAGTAGTAGGGGGGGGAATAGCAATCAGCCCCAGCATTTT.

This chain links TRBV21-1 with TRBJ2-1; TRBD1 is the table's D call and was not checked against the DNA. TRBV21-1 is recorded as a pseudogene. There are 14 residues in the CDR3. CDR3: CASSKGQDYNEQFF. The CDR3 coding sequence is TGTGCCAGCAGTAAAGGACAGGATTACAATGAGCAGTTCTTC.

V gene TRBV7-3 combines with J gene TRBJ2-1, with TRBD2 matching 16 bases. Germline V gene sequence: CDR1 SGHTA, CDR2 FQGTGA. CDR3 length: 16 residues. Germline trimming cut 5 bases from V and 10 bases from J; bases unmatched to any gene: 8. This CDR3 is CASSPGTSGGAREQFF. In DNA form, the CDR3 reads TGTGCCAGCAGCCCGGGGACTAGCGGGGGGGCAAGGGAGCAGTTCTTC. Full variable domain (rest looked up from reference TRBV7-3 and TRBJ2-1): GAGVSQTPSNKVTEKGKYVELRCDPISGHTALYWYRQSLGQGPEFLIYFQGTGAADDSGLPNDRFFAVRPEGSVSTLKIQRTERGDSAVYLCASSPGTSGGAREQFFGPGTRLTVL.

This chain connects TRBV5-4 to TRBJ2-5; D unresolved. The CDR3 is 11 amino acids. Germline V CDR1 and CDR2: SGHNT, YYREEE (reference sequence). V lost 6 bases and J lost 5, with 8 bases in between. The CDR3 coding sequence is TGTGCCAGCATCTGGCAGGAGACCCAGTACTTC. Translating it yields CASIWQETQYF.